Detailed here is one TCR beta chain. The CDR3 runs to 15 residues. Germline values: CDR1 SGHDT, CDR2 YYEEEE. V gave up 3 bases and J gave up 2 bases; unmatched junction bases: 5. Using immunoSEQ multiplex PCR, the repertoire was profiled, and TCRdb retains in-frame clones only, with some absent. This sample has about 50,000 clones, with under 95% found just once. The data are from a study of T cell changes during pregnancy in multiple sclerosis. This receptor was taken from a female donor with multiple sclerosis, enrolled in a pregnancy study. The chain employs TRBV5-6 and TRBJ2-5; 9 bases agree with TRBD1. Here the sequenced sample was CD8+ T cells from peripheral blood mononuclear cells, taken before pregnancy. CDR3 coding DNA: TGTGCCAGCAGCTCCGGGACAGGGTTGCAAGAGACCCAGTACTTC. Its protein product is CASSSGTGLQETQYF.